The rows below give T cell receptor beta chains drawn from one sample of a study of T cell responses to AZD1222 COVID-19 vaccine. The assay was immunoSEQ multiplex PCR, and TCRdb's table has in-frame clones only and misses some. The table records 70,000 or so clones, about 80% of them present only once. The sample in question was peripheral blood, obtained on day 0 of AZD1222 vaccination. These receptor sequences come from an adult in good health. CDR3s include the opening cysteine and the closing phenylalanine or tryptophan. D genes are given only for firm matches. Clone size is shown for a subset of rows, as once, few, many or a class of expanded clone.

j_call v_call d_call clone_size cdr3_aa cdr3_nt
TRBJ2-1 TRBV28 TRBD2 . CASSSLRGVEQFF TGTGCCAGCAGTTCTCTGCGGGGGGTTGAGCAGTTCTTC
TRBJ1-1 TRBV7-2 TRBD1 few CASSLGRGQGAFF TGTGCCAGCAGCTTAGGCAGGGGGCAAGGAGCTTTCTTT
TRBJ1-4 TRBV29-1 . . CSVEFGTRNEKLFF TGCAGCGTCGAATTTGGGACCAGAAATGAAAAACTGTTTTTT
TRBJ2-3 TRBV6-4 . . CASSVSISTDTQYF TGTGCCAGCAGTGTGTCTATCAGCACAGATACGCAGTATTTT
TRBJ1-2 TRBV12-3/TRBV12-4 . few CASSLRDNNGYTF TGTGCCAGCAGTTTACGCGACAATAACGGCTACACCTTC
TRBJ2-5 TRBV5-1 . . CASSNQGTPLKRMGETQYF TGCGCCAGCAGCAACCAAGGGACTCCGCTCAAAAGGATGGGAGAGACCCAGTACTTC
TRBJ1-4 TRBV3-1/TRBV3-2 . . CASRKGGGPNEKLFF TGTGCCAGCCGAAAGGGGGGGGGACCGAATGAAAAACTGTTTTTT
TRBJ1-3 TRBV2 . . CASSEEVGNTIYF TGTGCCAGCAGTGAAGAGGTTGGAAACACCATATATTTT
TRBJ2-1 TRBV2 TRBD2 . CASSDATSVNNEQFF TGTGCCAGCAGTGACGCGACTAGCGTAAACAATGAGCAGTTCTTC
TRBJ1-2 TRBV29-1 . . CSVEDHGYGYTF TGCAGCGTTGAAGATCACGGTTATGGCTACACCTTC
TRBJ2-5 TRBV6-6 . . CASSYTAGRAPQYF TGTGCCAGCAGTTACACTGCGGGGCGGGCCCCCCAGTACTTC
TRBJ2-5 TRBV3-1/TRBV3-2 TRBD2 . CASSPGLAGGWTQYF TGTGCCAGCAGCCCAGGACTAGCGGGAGGTTGGACCCAGTACTTC
TRBJ1-3 TRBV5-4 . . CASSLSSSASGNTIYF TGTGCCAGCAGCTTGTCCAGTTCAGCTTCTGGAAACACCATATATTTT
TRBJ2-3 TRBV5-1 TRBD2 . CASSLRTSGGTDTQYF TGCGCCAGCAGCTTGCGGACTAGCGGGGGCACAGATACGCAGTATTTT
TRBJ2-2 TRBV19 . once CASSREGTGELFF TGTGCCAGTAGTCGAGAGGGCACCGGGGAGCTGTTTTTT
TRBJ1-1 TRBV7-2 TRBD1 few CASSSGTGTVTEAFF TGTGCCAGCAGCTCCGGGACAGGGACAGTCACTGAAGCTTTCTTT
TRBJ2-5 TRBV5-1 . . CASSFEVSAKETQYF TGCGCCAGCAGCTTCGAGGTTTCTGCCAAGGAGACCCAGTACTTC
TRBJ1-2 TRBV12-3/TRBV12-4 . . CASSLELGGYTF TGTGCCAGCAGTTTAGAGTTGGGTGGCTACACCTTC
TRBJ2-7 TRBV6-1 TRBD1 . CASSDRQPGQGANEQYF TGTGCCAGCAGTGACCGCCAACCGGGACAGGGGGCGAACGAGCAGTACTTC
TRBJ2-2 TRBV2 . . CASSPITGLVGELFF TGTGCCAGCAGTCCAATTACGGGGCTGGTCGGGGAGCTGTTTTTT
TRBJ2-7 TRBV10-2 . . CASSDPRADQLGEQYF TGCGCCAGCAGCGACCCCCGTGCAGATCAGCTTGGCGAGCAGTACTTC
TRBJ1-1 TRBV9 TRBD1 . CASSVGDRVTGDTEAFF TGTGCCAGCAGCGTAGGGGACAGGGTGACGGGAGATACTGAAGCTTTCTTT
TRBJ1-5 TRBV6-7 . . CASRKRGDQPQHF TGTGCCAGCAGAAAGAGGGGTGATCAGCCCCAGCATTTT
TRBJ1-3 TRBV7-8 . few CASSRGRGTIYF TGTGCCAGCAGCCGGGGGCGAGGCACCATATATTTT
TRBJ1-2 TRBV13 . . CASSLDSSYGYTF TGTGCCAGCAGCTTAGACAGCAGTTATGGCTACACCTTC
TRBJ1-1 TRBV18 . . CASSPSIVVEAFF TGTGCCAGCTCACCAAGTATTGTTGTTGAAGCTTTCTTT
TRBJ1-2 TRBV4-1 TRBD1 . CASSQPWTGGDGYTF TGCGCCAGCAGCCAACCTTGGACAGGCGGAGATGGCTACACCTTC
TRBJ1-5 TRBV2 . . CASTRGRGGSNQPQHF TGTGCCAGCACCCGGGGTAGGGGAGGAAGCAATCAGCCCCAGCATTTT
TRBJ2-7 TRBV25-1 TRBD1 . CASSDKPGQGYEQYF TGTGCCAGCAGTGATAAACCGGGACAGGGGTACGAGCAGTACTTC
TRBJ1-6 TRBV19 . . CASSIQGPNSPLHF TGTGCCAGTAGTATACAGGGGCCTAATTCACCCCTCCACTTT
TRBJ2-3 TRBV6-2/TRBV6-3 . . CASSLTTGKADTQYF TGTGCCAGCAGTCTTACTACCGGAAAAGCGGATACGCAGTATTTT
TRBJ1-3 TRBV5-6 . . CASSDQGIRPDF TGTGCCAGCAGCGATCAGGGGATTAGGCCCGATTTT
TRBJ2-7 TRBV4-1 TRBD1 . CASSQDSRQGTSYEQYF TGCGCCAGCAGCCAAGATAGTCGACAGGGGACCTCCTACGAGCAGTACTTC
TRBJ1-3 TRBV2 TRBD1 . CASRADRGAGNTIYF TGTGCCAGCAGGGCCGACAGGGGTGCTGGAAACACCATATATTTT
TRBJ1-2 TRBV7-9 TRBD1 . CASSDTGTGDGYTF TGTGCCAGCAGCGATACCGGGACAGGGGATGGCTACACCTTC
TRBJ1-2 TRBV12-3/TRBV12-4 . . CASSFAGRWTF TGTGCCAGCAGTTTCGCAGGGAGGTGGACCTTC
TRBJ2-1 TRBV19 TRBD1 . CASSDRGRFGQFF TGTGCCAGTAGCGACAGGGGGCGTTTTGGGCAGTTCTTC
TRBJ2-7 TRBV20-1 . . CSAFRDYEQYF TGCAGTGCTTTCCGGGACTACGAGCAGTACTTC
TRBJ1-1 TRBV13 . . CASSMTGLNTEAFF TGTGCCAGCAGCATGACAGGTTTGAACACTGAAGCTTTCTTT
TRBJ1-5 TRBV28 . . CASSLGLAGTSLYSNQPQHF TGTGCCAGCAGTTTAGGACTTGCCGGGACAAGTCTTTATAGCAATCAGCCCCAGCATTTT
TRBJ1-2 TRBV7-9 . once CASRGQGNYGYTF TGTGCCAGCAGAGGGCAGGGCAACTATGGCTACACCTTC
TRBJ1-6 TRBV11-2 . . CASSLVRGPRNNSPLHF TGTGCCAGCAGCTTAGTCCGGGGGCCGCGGAATAATTCACCCCTCCACTTT
TRBJ1-5 TRBV19 . . CASSTQINQPQHF TGTGCCAGTAGTACACAGATTAATCAGCCCCAGCATTTT
TRBJ1-2 TRBV15 . . CATSSPPAASRGYTF TGTGCCACCAGCTCCCCACCGGCGGCCTCTCGGGGCTACACCTTC
TRBJ2-6 TRBV4-1 TRBD2 . CASSQAPGGGNSGANVLTF TGCGCCAGCAGCCAAGCCCCGGGAGGGGGGAACTCTGGGGCCAACGTCCTGACTTTC
TRBJ1-2 TRBV30 TRBD1 few CAWRKDRESYGYTF TGTGCCTGGAGGAAGGACAGGGAGAGCTATGGCTACACCTTC
TRBJ2-1 TRBV19 . . CASSIRAGGSYNEQFF TGTGCCAGTAGTATTAGGGCAGGAGGATCCTACAATGAGCAGTTCTTC
TRBJ1-5 TRBV3-1/TRBV3-2 . . CASSQDLPGSNQPQHF TGTGCCAGCAGCCAAGATCTGCCAGGATCAAATCAGCCCCAGCATTTT
TRBJ2-5 TRBV11-3 TRBD2 . CASSPTSGGTETQYF TGTGCCAGCAGCCCAACTAGCGGGGGGACAGAGACCCAGTACTTC
TRBJ1-4 TRBV28 . . CASSAMATNEKLFF TGTGCCAGCAGTGCGATGGCAACTAATGAAAAACTGTTTTTT
TRBJ2-5 TRBV2 . . CASNVGGSVETQYF TGTGCCAGCAACGTCGGGGGTTCAGTAGAGACCCAGTACTTC
TRBJ2-2 TRBV5-1 TRBD2 . CASSFGTSGGLTNTGELFF TGCGCCAGCAGCTTCGGGACTAGCGGGGGGCTTACGAACACCGGGGAGCTGTTTTTT